This is a list of T cell receptor beta chains from one sample in a study of OX40 agonist ivuxolimab in advanced cancers. The assay was immunoSEQ multiplex PCR, and TCRdb's table has in-frame clones only and misses some. Among tens of thousands of clones listed, 70% to 90% were seen once. The specimen was CD4+ or CD8+ T cells sorted from blood, collected in a trial of the OX40 agonist ivuxolimab. Receptors were obtained from an adult with an advanced solid tumor such as melanoma, head and neck, liver or kidney cancer. CDR3s include the opening cysteine and the closing phenylalanine or tryptophan. The D gene is left open where the match is weak. Size tells how often a clone was seen (once, few, many) or the class of an expanded clone, and some rows leave it out.

D	V	size	J	DNA	CDR3
-	TRBV10-1	once	TRBJ2-2	TGCGCCAGCAGCGACCATATTGGGGCGAACACCGGGGAGCTGTTTTTT	CASSDHIGANTGELFF
TRBD1	TRBV4-2	-	TRBJ2-3	TGTGCCAGCAGCGACCAATCCGGGACAGGGGACAGCACAGATACGCAGTATTTT	CASSDQSGTGDSTDTQYF
TRBD2	TRBV28	once	TRBJ2-7	TGTGCCAGCAGTTTACCGTCAACTAGCGACGAGCAGTACTTC	CASSLPSTSDEQYF
-	TRBV6-6	-	TRBJ1-5	TGTGCCAGCAGTTGGCGGGGGACGAGCAATCAGCCCCAGCATTTT	CASSWRGTSNQPQHF
-	TRBV19	-	TRBJ2-6	TGTGCCAGTAGTATAGGATACCTCTCTGGGGCCAACGTCCTGACTTTC	CASSIGYLSGANVLTF
TRBD1	TRBV9	once	TRBJ1-2	TGTGCCAGCAGCGCCGACAGGGGGCGCGGGAACTATGGCTACACCTTC	CASSADRGRGNYGYTF
TRBD1	TRBV29-1	-	TRBJ2-1	TGCAGCGTTGATAGAGGACAGGGTCCCCCCAATGAGCAGTTCTTC	CSVDRGQGPPNEQFF
TRBD2	TRBV18	-	TRBJ2-3	TGTGCCAGCTCACCACGGCTAGCGGGAGGCTCAGATACGCAGTATTTT	CASSPRLAGGSDTQYF
-	TRBV19	-	TRBJ1-1	TGTGCCAGTAGTACGACAGGATCTAACACTGAAGCTTTCTTT	CASSTTGSNTEAFF
-	TRBV29-1	-	TRBJ1-2	TGCAGCGCGATTCTCCAGGGAAGTGGCTATGGCTACACCTTC	CSAILQGSGYGYTF
-	TRBV4-2	-	TRBJ1-4	TGTGCCAGCAGCCAAGGGAGGACGGGTGGTTTTGAAAAACTGTTTTTT	CASSQGRTGGFEKLFF
TRBD2	TRBV11-2	once	TRBJ2-7	TGTGCCAGCAGCTTAAGTAGCGGGCTCCTCGAGCAGTACTTC	CASSLSSGLLEQYF
TRBD2	TRBV5-6	-	TRBJ2-7	TGTGCCAGCAGCCCCGGGCCGGGACTAGCGGGAGTTGGCTACGAGCAGTACTTC	CASSPGPGLAGVGYEQYF
-	TRBV6-5	-	TRBJ2-3	TGTGCCAGCAAAGACGGGGGCCCGGCAGATACGCAGTATTTT	CASKDGGPADTQYF
TRBD2	TRBV7-9	-	TRBJ2-3	TGTGCCAGCACCTTAGCGGGGACAGATACGCAGTATTTT	CASTLAGTDTQYF
-	TRBV5-1	-	TRBJ2-1	TGCGCCAGCAGCTTGGAGGGGGACCGGGGAAATGAGCAGTTCTTC	CASSLEGDRGNEQFF
-	TRBV7-2	-	TRBJ2-7	TGTGCCAGCAGCCCGAATAGACACAACTACGAGCAGTACTTC	CASSPNRHNYEQYF
TRBD1	TRBV6-5	-	TRBJ2-7	TGTGCCAGCAGTGTCTCCGGGACAGGAGCCTACGAGCAGTACTTC	CASSVSGTGAYEQYF
TRBD2	TRBV2	-	TRBJ2-1	TGTGCCAGCAGTGAAGATTTCCCTGGGCGGGAGTTCTTTTATGAGCAGTTCTTC	CASSEDFPGREFFYEQFF
-	TRBV27	-	TRBJ1-2	TGTGCCAGCAGTAAACAGGGTTTTCGAGCGACCTTC	CASSKQGFRATF
-	TRBV9	-	TRBJ2-2	TGTGCCAGCAGTCGGTATGGTAACACCGGGGAGCTGTTTTTT	CASSRYGNTGELFF
TRBD1	TRBV19	-	TRBJ2-2	TGTGCCAGTAGACCGGGACAGGACACCGGGGAGCTGTTTTTT	CASRPGQDTGELFF